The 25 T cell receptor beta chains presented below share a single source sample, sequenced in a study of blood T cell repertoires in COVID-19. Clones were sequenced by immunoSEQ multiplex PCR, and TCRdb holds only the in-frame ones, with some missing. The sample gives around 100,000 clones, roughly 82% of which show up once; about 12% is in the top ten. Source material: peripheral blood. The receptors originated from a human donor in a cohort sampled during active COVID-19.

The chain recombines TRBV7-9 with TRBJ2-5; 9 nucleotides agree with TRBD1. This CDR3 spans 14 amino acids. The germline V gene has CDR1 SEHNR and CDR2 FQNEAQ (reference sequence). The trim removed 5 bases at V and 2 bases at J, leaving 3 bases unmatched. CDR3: CASSRDRGQETQYF. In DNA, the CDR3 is TGTGCCAGCAGCAGAGACAGGGGGCAAGAGACCCAGTACTTC.

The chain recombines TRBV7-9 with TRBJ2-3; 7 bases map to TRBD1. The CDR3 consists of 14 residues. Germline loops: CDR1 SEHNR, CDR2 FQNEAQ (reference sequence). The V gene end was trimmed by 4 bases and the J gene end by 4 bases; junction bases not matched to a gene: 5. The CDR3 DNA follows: TGTGCCAGCAGCTGGAGACAGGGACCAGATACGCAGTATTTT. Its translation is CASSWRQGPDTQYF.

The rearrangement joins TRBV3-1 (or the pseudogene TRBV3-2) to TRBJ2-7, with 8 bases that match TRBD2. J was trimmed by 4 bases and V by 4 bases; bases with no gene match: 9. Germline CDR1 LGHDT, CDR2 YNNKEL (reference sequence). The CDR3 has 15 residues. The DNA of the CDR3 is TGTGCCAGCAGCCTCGGACTAGCTCCACAATACGAGCAGTACTTC. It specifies CASSLGLAPQYEQYF.

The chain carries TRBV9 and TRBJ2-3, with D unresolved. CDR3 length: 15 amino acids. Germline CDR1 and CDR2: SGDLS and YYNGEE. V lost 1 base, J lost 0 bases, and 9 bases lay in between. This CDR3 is CASSVSPRSTDTQYF. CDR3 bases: TGTGCCAGCAGCGTATCGCCCAGAAGCACAGATACGCAGTATTTT.

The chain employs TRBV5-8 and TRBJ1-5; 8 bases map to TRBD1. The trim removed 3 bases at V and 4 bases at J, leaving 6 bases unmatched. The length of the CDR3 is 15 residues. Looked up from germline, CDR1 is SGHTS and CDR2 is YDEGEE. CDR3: CASSWLTGDNQPQHF. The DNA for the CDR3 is TGTGCCAGCAGCTGGTTGACAGGGGATAATCAGCCCCAGCATTTT.

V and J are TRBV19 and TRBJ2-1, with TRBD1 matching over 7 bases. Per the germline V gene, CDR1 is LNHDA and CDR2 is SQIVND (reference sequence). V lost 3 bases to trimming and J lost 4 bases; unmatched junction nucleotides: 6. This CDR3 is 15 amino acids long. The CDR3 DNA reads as TGTGCCAGTAGTATTCAGGGGGTTAGTTACAATGAGCAGTTCTTC. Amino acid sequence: CASSIQGVSYNEQFF.

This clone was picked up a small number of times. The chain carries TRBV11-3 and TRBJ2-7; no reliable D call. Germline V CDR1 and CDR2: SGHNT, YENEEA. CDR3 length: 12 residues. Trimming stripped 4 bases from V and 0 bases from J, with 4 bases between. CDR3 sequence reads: CASSSSSYEQYF. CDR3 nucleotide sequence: TGTGCCAGCAGCTCTAGCTCCTACGAGCAGTACTTC.

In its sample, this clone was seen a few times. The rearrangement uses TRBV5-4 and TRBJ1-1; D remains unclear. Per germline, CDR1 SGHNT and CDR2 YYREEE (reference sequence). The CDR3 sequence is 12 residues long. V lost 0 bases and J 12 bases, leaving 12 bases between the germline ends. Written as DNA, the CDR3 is TGTGCCAGCAGCTTGGCCGGGGTGGTACCTTTCTTT. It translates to CASSLAGVVPFF. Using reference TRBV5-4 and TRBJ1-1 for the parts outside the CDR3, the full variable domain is ETGVTQSPTHLIKTRGQQVTLRCSSQSGHNTVSWYQQALGQGPQFIFQYYREEENGRGNFPPRFSGLQFPNYSSELNVNALELDDSALYLCASSLAGVVPFFGQGTRLTVV.

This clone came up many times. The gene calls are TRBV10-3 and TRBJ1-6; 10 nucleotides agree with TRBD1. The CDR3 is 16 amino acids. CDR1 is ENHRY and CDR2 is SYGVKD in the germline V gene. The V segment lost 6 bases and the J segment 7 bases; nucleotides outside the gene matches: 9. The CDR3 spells CAIRSGTGVPNSPLHF. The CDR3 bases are TGTGCCATCAGGTCCGGGACAGGGGTCCCCAATTCACCCCTCCACTTT.

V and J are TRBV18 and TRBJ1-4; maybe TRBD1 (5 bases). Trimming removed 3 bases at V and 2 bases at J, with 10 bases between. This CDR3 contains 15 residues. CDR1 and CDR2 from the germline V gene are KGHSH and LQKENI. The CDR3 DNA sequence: TGTGCCAGCTCACCTCAGGGTAGGACTAATGAAAAACTGTTTTTT. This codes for CASSPQGRTNEKLFF.

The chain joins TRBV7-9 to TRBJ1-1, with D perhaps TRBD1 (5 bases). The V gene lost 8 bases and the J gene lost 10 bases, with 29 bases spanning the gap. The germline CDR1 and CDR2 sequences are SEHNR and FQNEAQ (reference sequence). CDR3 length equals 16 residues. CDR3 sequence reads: CASSHSSAGLSGGAFF. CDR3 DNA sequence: TGTGCCAGCTCCCACAGTTCGGCGGGGCTTTCGGGTGGAGCTTTCTTT.

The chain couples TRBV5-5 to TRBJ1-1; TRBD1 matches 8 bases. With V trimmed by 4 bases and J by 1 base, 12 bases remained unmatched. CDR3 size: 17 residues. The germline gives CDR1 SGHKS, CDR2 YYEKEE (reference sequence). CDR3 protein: CASSQNLDRVRNTEAFF. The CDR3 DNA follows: TGTGCCAGCAGCCAAAATCTGGACAGGGTACGGAACACTGAAGCTTTCTTT.

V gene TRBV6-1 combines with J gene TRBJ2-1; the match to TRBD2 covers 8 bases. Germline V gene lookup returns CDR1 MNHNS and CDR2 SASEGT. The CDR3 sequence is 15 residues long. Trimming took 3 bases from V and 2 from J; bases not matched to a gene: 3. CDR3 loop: CASSDGGGTYNEQFF. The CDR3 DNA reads TGTGCCAGCAGTGACGGGGGGGGAACCTACAATGAGCAGTTCTTC.

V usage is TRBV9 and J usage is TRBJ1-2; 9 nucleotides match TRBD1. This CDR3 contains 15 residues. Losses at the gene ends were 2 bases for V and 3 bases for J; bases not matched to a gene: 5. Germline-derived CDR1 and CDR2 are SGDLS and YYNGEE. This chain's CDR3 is CASSVGGQGDYGYTF. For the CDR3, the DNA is TGTGCCAGCAGCGTGGGGGGACAGGGTGACTATGGCTACACCTTC.

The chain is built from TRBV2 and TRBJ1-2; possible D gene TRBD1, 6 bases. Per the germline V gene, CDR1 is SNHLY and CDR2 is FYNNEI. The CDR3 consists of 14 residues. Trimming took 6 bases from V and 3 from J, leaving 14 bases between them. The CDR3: CASRTMGQYYGYTF. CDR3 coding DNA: TGTGCCAGCAGAACGATGGGACAATACTATGGCTACACCTTC.

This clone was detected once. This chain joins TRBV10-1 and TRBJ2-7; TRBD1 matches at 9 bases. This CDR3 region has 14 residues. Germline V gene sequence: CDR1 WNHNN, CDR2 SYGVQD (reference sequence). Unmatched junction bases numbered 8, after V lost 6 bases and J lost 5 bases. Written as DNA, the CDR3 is TGCGCCAGCAGCCCGGGACAGGGTCCTCACGAGCAGTACTTC. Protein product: CASSPGQGPHEQYF.

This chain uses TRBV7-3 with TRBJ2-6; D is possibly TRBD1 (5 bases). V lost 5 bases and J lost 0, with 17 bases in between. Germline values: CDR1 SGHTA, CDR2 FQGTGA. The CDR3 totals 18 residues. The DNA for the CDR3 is TGTGCCAGCAGCGCTTTGACAGCCGTTCTCTCTGGGGCCAACGTCCTGACTTTC. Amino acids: CASSALTAVLSGANVLTF.

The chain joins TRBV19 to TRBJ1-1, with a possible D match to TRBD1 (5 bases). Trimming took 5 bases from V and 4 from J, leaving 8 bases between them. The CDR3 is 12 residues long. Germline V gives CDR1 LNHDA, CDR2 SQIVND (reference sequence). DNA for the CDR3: TGTGCCAGTAGTCTCAGGGCCACTGAAGCTTTCTTT. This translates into CASSLRATEAFF.

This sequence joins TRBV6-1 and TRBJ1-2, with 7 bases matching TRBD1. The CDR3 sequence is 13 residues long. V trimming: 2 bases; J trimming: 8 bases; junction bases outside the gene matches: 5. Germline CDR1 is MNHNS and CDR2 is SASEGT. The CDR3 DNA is TGTGCCAGCAGTGAACAGGGGGTAGACGGCTACACCTTC. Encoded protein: CASSEQGVDGYTF.

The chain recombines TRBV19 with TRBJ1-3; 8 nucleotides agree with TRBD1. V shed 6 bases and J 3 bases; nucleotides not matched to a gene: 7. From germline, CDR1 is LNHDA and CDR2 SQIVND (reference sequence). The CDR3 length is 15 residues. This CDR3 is CASRLGQGSGNTIYF. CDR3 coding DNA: TGTGCCAGTAGACTCGGACAGGGCAGTGGAAACACCATATATTTT. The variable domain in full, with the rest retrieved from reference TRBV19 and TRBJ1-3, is DGGITQSPKYLFRKEGQNVTLSCEQNLNHDAMYWYRQDPGQGLRLIYYSQIVNDFQKGDIAEGYSVSREKKESFPLTVTSAQKNPTAFYLCASRLGQGSGNTIYFGEGSWLTVV.

CDR3 amino acids: CASSHGGLNTGELFF. The CDR3 DNA is TGTGCCAGCAGCCACGGGGGTTTGAACACCGGGGAGCTGTTTTTT. The rearrangement joins TRBV3-1 (or the pseudogene TRBV3-2) to TRBJ2-2, with D tentatively TRBD2 (6 bases). Germline V gene lookup returns CDR1 LGHDT and CDR2 YNNKEL (reference sequence). Trimming pared 3 bases from V and 1 base from J, leaving 9 bases between. The CDR3 length is 15 residues.

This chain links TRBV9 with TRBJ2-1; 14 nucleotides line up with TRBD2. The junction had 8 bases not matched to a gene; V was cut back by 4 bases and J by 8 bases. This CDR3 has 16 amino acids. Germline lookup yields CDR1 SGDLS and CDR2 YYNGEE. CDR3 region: CASSRLAGGNLDEQFF. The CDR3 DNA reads TGTGCCAGCAGCCGACTAGCGGGGGGGAACTTGGATGAGCAGTTCTTC.

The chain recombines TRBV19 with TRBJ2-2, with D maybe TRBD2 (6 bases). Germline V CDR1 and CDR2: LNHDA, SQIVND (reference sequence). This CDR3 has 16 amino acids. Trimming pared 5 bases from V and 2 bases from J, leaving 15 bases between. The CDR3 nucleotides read TGTGCCAGTAGTCGGGGGATAGCTACCAACACCGGGGAGCTGTTTTTT. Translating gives CASSRGIATNTGELFF.

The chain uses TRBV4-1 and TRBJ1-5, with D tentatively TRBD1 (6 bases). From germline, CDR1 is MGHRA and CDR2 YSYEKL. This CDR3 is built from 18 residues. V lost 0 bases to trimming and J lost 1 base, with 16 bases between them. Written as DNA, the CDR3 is TGCGCCAGCAGCCAAGAGGGGGAGTCGGGGACAAGCAATCAGCCCCAGCATTTT. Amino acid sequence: CASSQEGESGTSNQPQHF.

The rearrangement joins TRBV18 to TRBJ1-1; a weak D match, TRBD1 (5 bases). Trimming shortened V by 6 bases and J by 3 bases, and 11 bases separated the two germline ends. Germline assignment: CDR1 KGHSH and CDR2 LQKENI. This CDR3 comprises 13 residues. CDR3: CASSRKQDTEAFF. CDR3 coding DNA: TGTGCCAGCTCCCGAAAACAGGACACTGAAGCTTTCTTT.